This TCR beta chain was sequenced for a study of blood T cells in healthy people across ages. A sample-barcoded 5' primer and a J-beta primer mix were used in a second PCR of roughly 7 to 12 cycles. TCRdb recomputed calls from the 5' RACE reads with MiXCR, one row per CDR3 protein. The data show roughly 1.9 million distinct CDR3 sequences, about two fifths seen once. CDR1 and CDR2 from the germline V gene are SGHRS and YFSETQ. Unmatched junction bases numbered 3, after V lost 1 base and J lost 3 bases. The CDR3 length is 16 residues. This clonotype was observed a few times. Investigators took about 9.1 milliliters of peripheral blood from every donor. Isolated PBMCs totaled at least 6 million in each sample. Per sample, no less than 5 micrograms of total RNA were extracted.

The chain links TRBV5-1 to TRBJ2-1, with TRBD2 matching 11 bases. Sequenced: blood. The TCR comes from a human donor in good health. The CDR3 nucleotides are TGCGCCAGCAGCTTGATCCTAGCGGGGGGCTACAATGAGCAGTTCTTC. Its translation is CASSLILAGGYNEQFF.